Sequencing of this T cell receptor (beta chain) was carried out in a study of blood T cell repertoires in COVID-19. Study overall: Italy, Spain and the United States were the sources of the convalescent and acute COVID-19 samples. The cDNA or gDNA used as material had been derived from T cells, B-cell-depleted T cells, or PBMCs.

In the study's own analysis: By means of reference gene primer amplification, nucleated cell counts were estimated. The data were produced by immunoSEQ multiplex PCR, yet TCRdb's version contains in-frame clones alone and is incomplete. That table supplies the V and J calls and clone size; D and trimming were determined from the DNA. In the table there are over 45,000 clones, around nine tenths of which are singletons. Unmatched junction bases numbered 9, after V lost 7 bases and J lost 3 bases. This CDR3 contains 15 residues. Germline values: CDR1 LGHDT, CDR2 YNNKEL (reference sequence). The receptor comes from a woman of 80 years or more with acute or convalescent COVID-19. Source material: peripheral blood. The rearrangement joins TRBV3-1 (or the pseudogene TRBV3-2) to TRBJ2-5, with 9 bases that match TRBD2. DNA for the CDR3: TGTGCCAGCATCTTAAGCGGGGGGACAGAAGAGACCCAGTACTTC. Amino acids: CASILSGGTEETQYF.